This T cell receptor beta chain was obtained from a study of beta chain features in type 1 diabetes. Sorting that relied on CD45RO/CCR7/CD25/CD127/CD95/CD27 yielded CD4+ naive, central memory, regulatory and stem cell-like memory cells. The sequenced template was cDNA made from the entire isolated RNA. Naive, central memory and regulatory T cell samples averaged around 4 million immunoSEQ reads each. Measured with immunoSEQ multiplex PCR; TCRdb has only the in-frame clones, and not every one. Of approximately 120,000 clones listed, around 16% are singletons. The CDR3 is 11 amino acids. Germline V lookup: CDR1 KGHSH, CDR2 LQKENI. The ends were cut back, 4 bases at V and 3 bases at J, with 3 bases in the middle. Broader study findings: For type 1 diabetes patients, VDJ junctions showed fewer insertions and more deletions. Moderate but significant shortening of TCRB CDR3s was recorded in all four CD4+ subsets from Type 1 diabetes patients.

On this clone itself: Its antigen is as yet unknown. Other DNA sequences within the sample encode an identical CDR3.

This receptor was identified in a man aged 18 to 30 with type 1 diabetes. J is TRBJ2-5 and V is TRBV18; D is undetermined. The sample consisted of central memory CD4+ T cells from blood. CDR3 sequence: CASSREETQYF. The CDR3 DNA reads TGTGCCAGCTCACGTGAAGAGACCCAGTACTTC.